Listed below are T cell receptor beta chains from one sample, sequenced in a study of graft-versus-host responses after intestinal transplantation. The antigens for these receptors are not known. Sequencing was performed with immunoSEQ multiplex PCR; in TCRdb, only in-frame clones are kept and a portion is missing. The data show some 80,000 clones, with approximately 90% seen just once and 7.6% held by the top ten. Sequenced here: unstimulated CD8+ T cells sorted from spleen or lymph node cells, sampled before transplant. Receptor source: a human donor who was the organ donor for an intestinal transplant. Each CDR3 is given without its conserved first and last residue. The order of the fields is CDR3 protein, V gene.

CDR3aa: ASSLEGAPYEQY
v_gene: TRBV5-1

CDR3aa: ASSFSGVFSEKLF
v_gene: TRBV6-5

CDR3aa: ASSIWGTGNTIY
v_gene: TRBV19

CDR3aa: ASSSQSYPDTEAF
v_gene: TRBV7-8

CDR3aa: ASSQDRGTEAF
v_gene: TRBV4-1

CDR3aa: ASSEAWVSYNEQF
v_gene: TRBV6-1

CDR3aa: ASSMGGPFLSYEQY
v_gene: TRBV19

CDR3aa: ASSLAVAGQDNEQF
v_gene: TRBV11-3

CDR3aa: ASSLGAGYT
v_gene: TRBV6-1

CDR3aa: ASSPGLAGVADTQY
v_gene: TRBV7-9

CDR3aa: SVETGTPRQY
v_gene: TRBV29-1

CDR3aa: ASTLGKNTEAF
v_gene: TRBV19

CDR3aa: ASAQSYEQY
v_gene: TRBV14

CDR3aa: ATSGPPRYRTLH
v_gene: TRBV7-7

CDR3aa: ASSQDGAGANYGYT
v_gene: TRBV4-1

CDR3aa: ATSTTEGLLISYNEQF
v_gene: TRBV15

CDR3aa: AWSVKGYNSPLH
v_gene: TRBV30

CDR3aa: ASREDRGHTEAF
v_gene: TRBV27

CDR3aa: ASSLCLTDNQPQH
v_gene: TRBV4-1

CDR3aa: SVEEGGYT
v_gene: TRBV29-1

CDR3aa: ASSVGRGYGYT
v_gene: TRBV9

CDR3aa: ASSSGLDAYEQY
v_gene: TRBV5-4

CDR3aa: ASRPQVGNTEAF
v_gene: TRBV5-1

CDR3aa: SVASGAEETQY
v_gene: TRBV29-1

CDR3aa: ASSDTDRGRGREQF
v_gene: TRBV6-4

CDR3aa: ASSLVDSTEAF
v_gene: TRBV7-9

CDR3aa: ASSIATGHYGYT
v_gene: TRBV19

CDR3aa: ASSARGDNEQF
v_gene: TRBV6-1

CDR3aa: ASSQDAGSGGADTQY
v_gene: TRBV4-1

CDR3aa: ASNKGDVHTDTQY
v_gene: TRBV7-9

CDR3aa: SVETGLADSYNEQF
v_gene: TRBV29-1

CDR3aa: ASSDDGAYTEAF
v_gene: TRBV2

CDR3aa: ASGPGTGDTEAF
v_gene: TRBV5-1

CDR3aa: ASSFGTGEYEQY
v_gene: TRBV11-3

CDR3aa: ASSPTGPGAGDTQY
v_gene: TRBV5-5

CDR3aa: ASSATGPSGSYEQY
v_gene: TRBV7-6

CDR3aa: ASSVGGSLWPGGGYGYT
v_gene: TRBV9

CDR3aa: ASSSGQSWNTGELF
v_gene: TRBV11-1

CDR3aa: ASRADRGFSYEQY
v_gene: TRBV2

CDR3aa: ASSSTSGTSGDYEQY
v_gene: TRBV7-9

CDR3aa: ASSLRAANNEQF
v_gene: TRBV27

CDR3aa: ASSYRWGTDTQY
v_gene: TRBV6-5

CDR3aa: ASSSLTGEPGNTIY
v_gene: TRBV5-5

CDR3aa: ASIGQGSYEQY
v_gene: TRBV2